The source of this T cell receptor beta chain is a study of shared clonotypes between healthy human individuals. Study in general: Per-donor plates numbered three CD4 naive, three CD4 memory, two CD8 naive and one CD8 memory.

Sequenced by immunoSEQ multiplex PCR; TCRdb stores in-frame clones only, minus some. Among about 980,000 clones, less than 85% were seen once, and the ten largest hold about 1.5%. CDR3 length equals 19 residues. Germline V gene lookup returns CDR1 SGHTA and CDR2 FQGNSA. V lost 1 base and J lost 6; bases outside the gene matches: 14. The receptor was isolated from a man younger than 30 in good health. V usage is TRBV7-2 and J usage is TRBJ2-2; 10 bases are shared with TRBD1. The specimen was memory CD4+ T cells sorted from blood. The subset: CD45RA-negative fraction. The CDR3 bases are TGTGCCAGCAGCTTAGGGTTTGACAGGGGGCCCGTGTGGGCCGGGGAGCTGTTTTTT. Translating it yields CASSLGFDRGPVWAGELFF.